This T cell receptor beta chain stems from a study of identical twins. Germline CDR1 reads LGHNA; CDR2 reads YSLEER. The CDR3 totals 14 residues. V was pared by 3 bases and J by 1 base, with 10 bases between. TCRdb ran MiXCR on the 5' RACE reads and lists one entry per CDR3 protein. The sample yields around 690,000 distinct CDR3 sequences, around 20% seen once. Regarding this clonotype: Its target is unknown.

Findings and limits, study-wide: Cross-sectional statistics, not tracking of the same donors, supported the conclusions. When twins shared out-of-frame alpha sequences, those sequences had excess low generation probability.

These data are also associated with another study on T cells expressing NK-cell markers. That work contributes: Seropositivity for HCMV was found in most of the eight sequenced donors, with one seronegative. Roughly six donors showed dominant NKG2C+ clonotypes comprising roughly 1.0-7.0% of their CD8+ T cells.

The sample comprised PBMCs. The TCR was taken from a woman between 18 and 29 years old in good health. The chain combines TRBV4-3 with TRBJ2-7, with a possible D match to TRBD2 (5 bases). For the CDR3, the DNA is TGCGCCAGCAGCCACTCTGCGGGTTCCTACGAGCAGTACTTC. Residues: CASSHSAGSYEQYF.